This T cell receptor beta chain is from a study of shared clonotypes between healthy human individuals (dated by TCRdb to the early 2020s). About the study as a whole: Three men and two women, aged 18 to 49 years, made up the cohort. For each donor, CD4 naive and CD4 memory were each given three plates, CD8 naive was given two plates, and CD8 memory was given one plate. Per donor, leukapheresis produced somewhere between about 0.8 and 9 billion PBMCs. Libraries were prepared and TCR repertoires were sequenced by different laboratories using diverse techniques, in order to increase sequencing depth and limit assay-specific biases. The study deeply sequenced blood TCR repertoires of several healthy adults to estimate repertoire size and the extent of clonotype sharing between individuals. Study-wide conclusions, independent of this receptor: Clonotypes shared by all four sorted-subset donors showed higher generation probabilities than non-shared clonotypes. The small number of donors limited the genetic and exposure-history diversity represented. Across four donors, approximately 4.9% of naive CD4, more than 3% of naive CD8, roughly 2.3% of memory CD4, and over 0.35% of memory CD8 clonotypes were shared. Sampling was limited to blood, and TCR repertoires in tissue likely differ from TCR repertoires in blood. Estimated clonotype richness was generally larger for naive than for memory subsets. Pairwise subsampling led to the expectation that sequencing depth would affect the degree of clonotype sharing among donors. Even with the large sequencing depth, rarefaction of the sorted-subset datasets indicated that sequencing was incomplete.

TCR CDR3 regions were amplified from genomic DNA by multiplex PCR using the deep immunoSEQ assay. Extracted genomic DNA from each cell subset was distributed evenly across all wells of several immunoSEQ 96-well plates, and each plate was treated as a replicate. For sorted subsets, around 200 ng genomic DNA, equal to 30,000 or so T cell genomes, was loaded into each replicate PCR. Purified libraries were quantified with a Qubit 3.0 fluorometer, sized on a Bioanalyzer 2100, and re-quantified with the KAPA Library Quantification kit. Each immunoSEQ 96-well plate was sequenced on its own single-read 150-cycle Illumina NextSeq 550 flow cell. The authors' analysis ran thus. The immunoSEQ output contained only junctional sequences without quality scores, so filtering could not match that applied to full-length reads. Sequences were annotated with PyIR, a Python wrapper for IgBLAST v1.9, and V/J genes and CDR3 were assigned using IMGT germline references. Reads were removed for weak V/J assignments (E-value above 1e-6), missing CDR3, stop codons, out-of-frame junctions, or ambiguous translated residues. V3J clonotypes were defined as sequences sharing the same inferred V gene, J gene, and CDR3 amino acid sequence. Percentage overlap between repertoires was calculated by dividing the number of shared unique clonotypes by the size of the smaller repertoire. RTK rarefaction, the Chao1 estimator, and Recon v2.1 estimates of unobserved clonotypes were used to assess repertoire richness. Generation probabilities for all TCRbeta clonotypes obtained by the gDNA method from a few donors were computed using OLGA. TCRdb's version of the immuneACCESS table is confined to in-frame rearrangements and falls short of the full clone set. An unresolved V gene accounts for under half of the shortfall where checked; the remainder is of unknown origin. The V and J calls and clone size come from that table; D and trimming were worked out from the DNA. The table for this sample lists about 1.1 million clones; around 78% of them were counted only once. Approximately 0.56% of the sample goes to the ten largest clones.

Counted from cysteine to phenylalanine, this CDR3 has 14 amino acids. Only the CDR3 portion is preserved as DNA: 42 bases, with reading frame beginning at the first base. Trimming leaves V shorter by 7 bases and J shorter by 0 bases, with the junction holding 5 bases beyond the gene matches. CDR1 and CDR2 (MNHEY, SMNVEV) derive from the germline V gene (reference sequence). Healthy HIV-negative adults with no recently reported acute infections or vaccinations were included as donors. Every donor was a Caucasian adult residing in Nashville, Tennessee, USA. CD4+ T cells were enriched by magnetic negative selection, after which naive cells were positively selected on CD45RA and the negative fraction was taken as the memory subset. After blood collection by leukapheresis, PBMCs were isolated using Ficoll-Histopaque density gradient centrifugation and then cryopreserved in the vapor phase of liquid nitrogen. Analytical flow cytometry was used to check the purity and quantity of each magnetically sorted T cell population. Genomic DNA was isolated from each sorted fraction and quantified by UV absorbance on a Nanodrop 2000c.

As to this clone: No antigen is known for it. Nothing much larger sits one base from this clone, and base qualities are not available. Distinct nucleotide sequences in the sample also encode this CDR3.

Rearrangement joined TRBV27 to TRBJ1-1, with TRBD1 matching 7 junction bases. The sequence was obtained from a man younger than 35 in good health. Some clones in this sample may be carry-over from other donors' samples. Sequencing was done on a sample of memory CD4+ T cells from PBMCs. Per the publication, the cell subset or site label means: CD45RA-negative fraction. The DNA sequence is TGTGCCAGCAACCGACAGGGATTGAACACTGAAGCTTTCTTT. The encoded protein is CASNRQGLNTEAFF.